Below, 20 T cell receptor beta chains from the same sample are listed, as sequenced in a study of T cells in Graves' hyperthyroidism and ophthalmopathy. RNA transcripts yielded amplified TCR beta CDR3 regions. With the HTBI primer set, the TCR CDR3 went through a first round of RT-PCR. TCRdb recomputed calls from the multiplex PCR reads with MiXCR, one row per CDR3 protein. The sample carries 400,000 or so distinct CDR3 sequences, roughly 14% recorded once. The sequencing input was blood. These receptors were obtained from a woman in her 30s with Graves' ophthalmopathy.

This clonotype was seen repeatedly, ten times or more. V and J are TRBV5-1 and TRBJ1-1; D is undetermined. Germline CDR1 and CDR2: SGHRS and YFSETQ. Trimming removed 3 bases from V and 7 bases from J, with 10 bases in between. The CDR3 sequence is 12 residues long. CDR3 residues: CASSSAGNEAFF. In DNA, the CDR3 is TGCGCCAGCAGCTCCGCCGGGAATGAAGCTTTCTTT. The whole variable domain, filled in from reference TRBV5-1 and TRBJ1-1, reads KAGVTQTPRYLIKTRGQQVTLSCSPISGHRSVSWYQQTPGQGLQFLFEYFSETQRNKGNFPGRFSGRQFSNSRSEMNVSTLELGDSALYLCASSSAGNEAFFGQGTRLTVV.

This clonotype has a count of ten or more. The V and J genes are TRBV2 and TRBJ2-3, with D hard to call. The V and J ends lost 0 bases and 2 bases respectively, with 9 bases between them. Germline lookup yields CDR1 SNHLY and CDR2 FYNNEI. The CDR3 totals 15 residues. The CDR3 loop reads CASSEAGYSTDTQYF. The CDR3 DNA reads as TGTGCCAGCAGTGAAGCGGGTTACTCCACAGATACGCAGTATTTT.

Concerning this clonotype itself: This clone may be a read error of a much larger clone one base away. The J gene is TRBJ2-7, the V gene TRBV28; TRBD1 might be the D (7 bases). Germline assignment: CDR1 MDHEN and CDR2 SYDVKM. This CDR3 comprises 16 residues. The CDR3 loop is CASNLPGVYRGYEQYF. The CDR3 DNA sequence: TGTGCCAGCAATTTACCGGGGGTATACAGGGGCTACGAGCAGTACTTC.

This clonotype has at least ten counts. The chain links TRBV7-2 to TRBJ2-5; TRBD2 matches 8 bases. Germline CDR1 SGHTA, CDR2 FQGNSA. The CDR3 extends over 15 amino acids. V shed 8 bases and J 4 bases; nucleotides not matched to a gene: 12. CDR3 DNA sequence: TGTGCCAGCGAAGGCGGGGGGATCCTCCGAGAGACCCAGTACTTC. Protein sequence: CASEGGGILRETQYF. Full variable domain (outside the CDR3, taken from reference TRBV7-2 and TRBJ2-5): GAGVSQSPSNKVTEKGKDVELRCDPISGHTALYWYRQSLGQGLEFLIYFQGNSAPDKSGLPSDRFSAERTGGSVSTLTIQRTQQEDSAVYLCASEGGGILRETQYFGPGTRLLVL.

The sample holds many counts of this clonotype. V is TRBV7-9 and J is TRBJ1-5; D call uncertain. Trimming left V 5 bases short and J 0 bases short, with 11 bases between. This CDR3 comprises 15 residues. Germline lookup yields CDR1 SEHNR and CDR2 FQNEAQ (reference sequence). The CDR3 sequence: CASSPSGNSNQPQHF. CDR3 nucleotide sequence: TGTGCCAGCAGCCCGAGTGGGAATAGCAATCAGCCCCAGCATTTT.

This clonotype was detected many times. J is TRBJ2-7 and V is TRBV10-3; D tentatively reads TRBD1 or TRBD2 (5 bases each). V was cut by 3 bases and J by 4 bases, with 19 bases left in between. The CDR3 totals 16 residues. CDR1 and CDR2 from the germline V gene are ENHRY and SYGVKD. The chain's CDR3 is CAISDPRAGSVYEQYF. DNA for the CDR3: TGTGCCATCAGTGACCCACGGGCAGGGAGTGTATACGAGCAGTACTTC.

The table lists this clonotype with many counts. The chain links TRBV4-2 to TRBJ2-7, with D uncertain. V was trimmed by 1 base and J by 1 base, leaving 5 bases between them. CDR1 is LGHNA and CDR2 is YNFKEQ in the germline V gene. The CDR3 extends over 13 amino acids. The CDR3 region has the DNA TGTGCCAGCAGCCAAGCGAGATCCTACGAGCAGTACTTC. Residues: CASSQARSYEQYF.

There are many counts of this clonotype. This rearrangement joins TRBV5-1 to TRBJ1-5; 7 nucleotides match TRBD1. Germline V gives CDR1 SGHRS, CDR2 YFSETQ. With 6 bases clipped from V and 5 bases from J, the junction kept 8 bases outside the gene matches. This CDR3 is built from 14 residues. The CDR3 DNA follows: TGCGCCAGCAAACCCGGGACAGATTATCAGCCCCAGCATTTT. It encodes CASKPGTDYQPQHF.

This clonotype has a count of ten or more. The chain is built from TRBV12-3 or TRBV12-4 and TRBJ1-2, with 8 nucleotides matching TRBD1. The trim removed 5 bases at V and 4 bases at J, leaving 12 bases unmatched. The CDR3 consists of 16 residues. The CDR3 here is CASSGTSGTGSYGYTF. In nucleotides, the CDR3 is TGTGCCAGCAGTGGTACTTCCGGGACAGGTAGCTATGGCTACACCTTC.

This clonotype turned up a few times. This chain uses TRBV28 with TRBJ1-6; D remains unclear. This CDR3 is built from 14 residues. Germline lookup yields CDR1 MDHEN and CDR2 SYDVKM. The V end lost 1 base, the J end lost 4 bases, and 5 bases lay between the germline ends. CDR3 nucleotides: TGTGCCAGCAGTTTATTCCCTTATAATTCACCCCTCCACTTT. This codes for CASSLFPYNSPLHF.

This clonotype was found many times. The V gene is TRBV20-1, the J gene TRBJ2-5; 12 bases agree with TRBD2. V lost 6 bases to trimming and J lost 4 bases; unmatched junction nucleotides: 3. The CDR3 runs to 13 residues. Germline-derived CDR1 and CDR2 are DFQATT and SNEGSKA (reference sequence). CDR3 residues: CSAKLAGGETQYF. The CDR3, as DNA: TGCAGTGCAAAACTAGCGGGGGGAGAGACCCAGTACTTC.

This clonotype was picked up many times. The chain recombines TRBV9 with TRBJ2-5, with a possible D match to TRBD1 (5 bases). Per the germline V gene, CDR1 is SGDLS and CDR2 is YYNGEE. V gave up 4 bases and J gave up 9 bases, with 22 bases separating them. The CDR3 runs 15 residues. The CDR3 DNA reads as TGTGCCAGCAGCCCCCAGGAAGCCTCCAGGGCAGCCCAGTACTTC. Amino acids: CASSPQEASRAAQYF.

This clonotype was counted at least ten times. DNA of the CDR3: TGTGCCAGCAGTCCCAACCCCGGGGCCGGCTACACCTTC. It translates to CASSPNPGAGYTF. The V call is TRBV28, the J call TRBJ1-2, with D tentatively TRBD1 (5 bases). Trimming removed 5 bases at V and 8 bases at J, with 15 bases between. CDR3 length: 13 residues. CDR1 and CDR2 (germline): MDHEN, SYDVKM.

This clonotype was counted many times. Here the CDR3 DNA reads TGTGCCTGGAGTGGGGAAAGAGCTAACTATGGCTACACCTTC. Amino acids: CAWSGERANYGYTF. The chain uses TRBV30 and TRBJ1-2; D uncertain. The CDR3 length is 14 residues. V lost 1 base to trimming and J lost 0 bases, with 9 bases between them. Germline V CDR1 and CDR2: GTSNPN, SVGIG (reference sequence). Complete variable domain (other parts from reference TRBV30 and TRBJ1-2): SQTIHQWPATLVQPVGSPLSLECTVEGTSNPNLYWYRQAAGRGLQLLFYSVGIGQISSEVPQNLSASRPQDRQFILSSKKLLLSDSGFYLCAWSGERANYGYTFGSGTRLTVV.

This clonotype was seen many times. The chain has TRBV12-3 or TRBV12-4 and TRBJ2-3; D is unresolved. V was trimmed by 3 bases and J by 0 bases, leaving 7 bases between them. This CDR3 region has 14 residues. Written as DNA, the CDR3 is TGTGCCAGCAGTTTGGGGAATAGCACAGATACGCAGTATTTT. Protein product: CASSLGNSTDTQYF.

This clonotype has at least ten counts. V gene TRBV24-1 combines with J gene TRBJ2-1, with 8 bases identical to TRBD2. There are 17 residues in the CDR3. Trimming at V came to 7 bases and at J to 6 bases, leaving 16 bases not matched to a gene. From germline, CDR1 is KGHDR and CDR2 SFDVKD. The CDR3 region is CATSPISQRGSSNEQFF. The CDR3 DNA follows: TGTGCCACCAGCCCAATTTCTCAGCGGGGGAGCTCCAATGAGCAGTTCTTC.

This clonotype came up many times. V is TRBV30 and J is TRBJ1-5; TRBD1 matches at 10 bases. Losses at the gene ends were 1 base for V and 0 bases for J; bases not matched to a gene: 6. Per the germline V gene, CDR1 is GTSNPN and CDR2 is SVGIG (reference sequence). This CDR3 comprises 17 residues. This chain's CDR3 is CAWSADRGSYSNQPQHF. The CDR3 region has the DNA TGTGCCTGGAGTGCGGACAGGGGGAGTTATAGCAATCAGCCCCAGCATTTT.

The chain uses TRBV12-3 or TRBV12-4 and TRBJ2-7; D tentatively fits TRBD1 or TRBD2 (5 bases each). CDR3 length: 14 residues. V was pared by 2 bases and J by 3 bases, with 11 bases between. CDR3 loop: CASSLRDAIYEQYF. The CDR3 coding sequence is TGTGCCAGCAGTTTAAGGGACGCAATCTACGAGCAGTACTTC.

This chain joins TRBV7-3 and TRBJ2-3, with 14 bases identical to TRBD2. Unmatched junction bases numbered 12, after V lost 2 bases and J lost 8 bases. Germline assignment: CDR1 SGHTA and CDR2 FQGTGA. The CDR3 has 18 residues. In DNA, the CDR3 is TGTGCCAGCAGCTTAGGACGACTAGCGGGGGGGCCCGCCGGTACGCAGTATTTT. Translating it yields CASSLGRLAGGPAGTQYF.

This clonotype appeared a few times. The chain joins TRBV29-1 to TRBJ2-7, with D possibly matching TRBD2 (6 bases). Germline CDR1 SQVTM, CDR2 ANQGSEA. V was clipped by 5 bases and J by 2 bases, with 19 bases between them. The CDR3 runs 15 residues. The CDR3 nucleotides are TGCAGCGTTCGACTAGGGGTTAGAGTACCCTACGAGCAGTACTTC. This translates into CSVRLGVRVPYEQYF.